This section outlines one T cell receptor (beta chain) sequence together with its context. Its antigen is as yet unknown. Germline assignment: CDR1 KGHSH and CDR2 LQKENI. The V segment lost 2 bases and the J segment 4 bases; nucleotides outside the gene matches: 4. The length of the CDR3 is 15 residues. This entry belongs to a study of T-cell memory formation after mild COVID-19. Overall study findings and caveats: Day 37-peaking second-wave clones had unconfirmed SARS-CoV-2 specificity.

5'RACE with constant-segment primers yielded barcoded, UMI-tagged TCR alpha and TCR beta cDNA libraries. TCRdb itself ran the 5' RACE reads through MiXCR, one entry per CDR3 protein. This table holds about 150,000 distinct CDR3 sequences, about 14% found once. This sequence joins TRBV18 and TRBJ2-5; 10 bases fit TRBD1. This clonotype was obtained from an adult woman who had mild COVID-19 (a few samples of this study predate the infection). Cell type and time point are not known. The sequenced sample was PBMCs or a T cell subset sorted from them (not recorded which). DNA of the CDR3: TGTGCCAGCTCACCAGGACAGGGGGATCGAGAGACCCAGTACTTC. It is translated as CASSPGQGDRETQYF.